This entry lists 22 T cell receptor beta chains sequenced from one sample in a study of T cells after posttransplantation cyclophosphamide. Data came from immunoSEQ multiplex PCR; TCRdb stores just in-frame clones and leaves some out. The sample yields 25,000 or so clones, roughly 88% seen once. The sequenced material came from PBMCs. The receptor source for this set is a woman aged 60-75 years with a blood cancer, CMV-positive, and with a related stem cell donor.

This clone was picked up one time. The genes are TRBV5-1 and TRBJ2-2, with 9 bases matching TRBD1. V was clipped by 6 bases and J by 7 bases; unmatched bases: 7. Germline V gene lookup returns CDR1 SGHRS and CDR2 YFSETQ. CDR3 length: 14 amino acids. Here the CDR3 DNA reads TGCGCCAGCATGCGGGACAGGGCAGGCGGGGAGCTGTTTTTT. It yields the protein CASMRDRAGGELFF.

This chain connects TRBV30 to TRBJ2-5, with TRBD1 identical over 7 bases. CDR1 is GTSNPN and CDR2 is SVGIG in the germline V gene (reference sequence). Trimming at V came to 8 bases and at J to 2 bases, leaving 5 bases not matched to a gene. The CDR3 runs to 12 residues. CDR3 bases: TGTGCCGGTTGGACAGGTCAAGAGACCCAGTACTTC. Translation gives CAGWTGQETQYF.

The J gene is TRBJ2-3, the V gene TRBV5-1; D possibly corresponds to TRBD2 (5 bases). There are 15 residues in the CDR3. The V gene's germline CDR1 is SGHRS and CDR2 YFSETQ. V was clipped by 2 bases and J by 0 bases, with 10 bases between them. Written as DNA, the CDR3 is TGCGCCAGCAGCTTCGGCGGGCCAAGCACAGATACGCAGTATTTT. Translated: CASSFGGPSTDTQYF.

The chain uses TRBV2 and TRBJ2-3; no firm D call. Trimming took 7 bases from V and 2 from J, leaving 7 bases between them. CDR3 length: 12 residues. Germline CDR1 and CDR2: SNHLY and FYNNEI. CDR3 bases: TGTGCCAGCAACAGCCTCACAGATACGCAGTATTTT. Protein: CASNSLTDTQYF.

J is TRBJ2-3 and V is TRBV19, with TRBD2 identical over 8 bases. The V gene end was trimmed by 5 bases and the J gene end by 2 bases; junction bases not matched to a gene: 15. The CDR3 is made up of 18 amino acids. From germline, CDR1 is LNHDA and CDR2 SQIVND (reference sequence). CDR3 protein: CASSPWDRVGRDTDTQYF. Written as DNA, the CDR3 is TGTGCCAGTAGTCCCTGGGACCGGGTCGGGAGGGACACAGATACGCAGTATTTT.

The CDR3 DNA reads TGTGCCAGCAGTGACGCAGGGGAGTATGGCTACACCTTC. Translating it yields CASSDAGEYGYTF. The rearrangement uses TRBV6-1 and TRBJ1-2; the D gene is possibly TRBD1 (6 bases). V was shortened by 3 bases and J by 5 bases, with 10 bases between the two germline ends. The length of the CDR3 is 13 residues. CDR1 MNHNS and CDR2 SASEGT come from the germline V gene.

The chain joins TRBV11-2 to TRBJ2-1; possible D gene TRBD1, 6 bases. CDR1 is SGHAT, CDR2 FQNNGV, per germline. This CDR3 has 15 residues. The V gene lost 1 base and the J gene lost 8 bases, with 15 bases spanning the gap. CDR3 sequence reads: CASSLVGRGLDEQFF. CDR3 DNA sequence: TGTGCCAGCAGCTTAGTAGGCAGGGGTCTTGATGAGCAGTTCTTC. The entire variable domain, with the rest obtained from reference TRBV11-2 and TRBJ2-1, is as follows: EAGVAQSPRYKIIEKRQSVAFWCNPISGHATLYWYQQILGQGPKLLIQFQNNGVVDDSQLPKDRFSAERLKGVDSTLKIQPAKLEDSAVYLCASSLVGRGLDEQFFGPGTRLTVL.

The chain uses TRBV15 and TRBJ1-5, with D perhaps matching TRBD1 (6 bases). V lost 1 base to trimming and J lost 4 bases, with 11 bases between them. The CDR3 is made up of 15 amino acids. Germline CDR1 is LNHNV and CDR2 is YYDKDF (reference sequence). CDR3 bases: TGTGCCACCAGCAGAGGCACAGGGACAAATCAGCCCCAGCATTTT. Residues: CATSRGTGTNQPQHF.

The chain is built from TRBV4-2 and TRBJ2-3; D not certain. The germline gives CDR1 LGHNA, CDR2 YNFKEQ. The V end was cut by 1 base, the J end by 1 base, with 6 bases between. The CDR3 is made up of 14 amino acids. The CDR3 region is CASSQVTGTDTQYF. The CDR3, as DNA: TGTGCCAGCAGCCAAGTCACAGGCACAGATACGCAGTATTTT.

The chain is built from TRBV11-3 and TRBJ2-1, with D hard to call. This CDR3 has 12 residues. V was trimmed by 5 bases and J by 5 bases, leaving 7 bases between them. Looked up from germline, CDR1 is SGHNT and CDR2 is YENEEA. The DNA for the CDR3 is TGTGCCAGCAGCCCACAAAACAATGAGCAGTTCTTC. It translates to CASSPQNNEQFF.

The chain carries TRBV4-2 and TRBJ1-2, with TRBD1 as a possible D gene (6 bases). CDR1 and CDR2 from the germline V gene are LGHNA and YNFKEQ. The CDR3 has 13 residues. Trimming removed 1 base from V and 8 bases from J, with 11 bases in between. Written as DNA, the CDR3 is TGTGCCAGCAGCCAAGGTGCAGGGGACGGCTACACCTTC. Translation: CASSQGAGDGYTF.

The rearrangement joins TRBV19 to TRBJ2-7; 11 bases fit TRBD2. The V and J ends lost 5 bases and 7 bases, in that order; junction bases with no gene match: 10. The CDR3 extends over 15 amino acids. Germline V gene lookup returns CDR1 LNHDA and CDR2 SQIVND (reference sequence). Here the CDR3 reads CASSPQTSGAGEQYF. In nucleotides, the CDR3 is TGTGCCAGTAGTCCACAGACTAGCGGGGCCGGGGAGCAGTACTTC.

V is TRBV6-1 and J is TRBJ2-1; D ambiguous. Trimming removed 10 bases from V and 3 bases from J, with 13 bases in between. Germline V gene data show CDR1 as MNHNS and CDR2 as SASEGT. The CDR3 consists of 13 residues. Here the CDR3 DNA reads TGTGCCACCAAGCCGGTTCGCTACAATGAGCAGTTCTTC. This sequence encodes CATKPVRYNEQFF.

V gene TRBV30 combines with J gene TRBJ1-5, with a weak D call TRBD1 (6 bases). Germline CDR1 and CDR2: GTSNPN and SVGIG (reference sequence). This CDR3 is built from 13 residues. The ends were cut back, 0 bases at V and 5 bases at J, with 8 bases in the middle. CDR3 nucleotide sequence: TGTGCCTGGAGTGTACAGGGTGATCAGCCCCAGCATTTT. It translates to CAWSVQGDQPQHF.

The chain has TRBV18 and TRBJ1-2; maybe TRBD1 (5 bases). V dropped 2 bases and J dropped 4 bases, with 17 bases sitting between them. The CDR3 is 16 residues long. Germline assignment: CDR1 KGHSH and CDR2 LQKENI. The CDR3 DNA reads TGTGCCAGCTCACCAATGCGGGGGGGATACGGCTATGGCTACACCTTC. It codes for CASSPMRGGYGYGYTF.

In regard to this clone: Other DNA sequences of this sample code for an identical CDR3. The rearrangement joins TRBV2 to TRBJ1-5, with a tentative D call TRBD1 (6 bases). V was cut by 9 bases and J by 5 bases, with 14 bases left in between. Germline CDR1 is SNHLY and CDR2 is FYNNEI. This CDR3 has 13 residues. CDR3 nucleotides: TGTGCCAGTAACAGGGAGGGCGATCAGCCCCAGCATTTT. The encoded protein is CASNREGDQPQHF.

This chain joins TRBV19 and TRBJ2-3; a weak D match, TRBD2 (5 bases). The V gene lost 3 bases and the J gene lost 4 bases, with 14 bases spanning the gap. Germline V lookup: CDR1 LNHDA, CDR2 SQIVND (reference sequence). The CDR3 is 15 amino acids. The CDR3 DNA follows: TGTGCCAGTAGTATGGTCGGAAAGGGAGCAGATACGCAGTATTTT. This translates into CASSMVGKGADTQYF.

The chain recombines TRBV6-1 with TRBJ1-5; tentatively, D is TRBD1 (5 bases). The CDR3 loop spans 12 amino acids. In germline, CDR1 is MNHNS, CDR2 SASEGT. The V end was cut by 11 bases, the J end by 3 bases, with 11 bases between. For the CDR3, the DNA is TGTGCCTTATCGACAGACAATCAGCCCCAGCATTTT. It encodes CALSTDNQPQHF.

The rearrangement links TRBV6-5 to TRBJ2-7; TRBD2 agrees at 8 bases. V trimming: 2 bases; J trimming: 5 bases; junction bases outside the gene matches: 8. The CDR3 loop spans 15 amino acids. The germline gives CDR1 MNHEY, CDR2 SVGAGI. The CDR3 bases are TGTGCCAGCAGTTACGGTCCGGGACTAGTGAACGAGCAGTACTTC. It yields the protein CASSYGPGLVNEQYF.

This clone showed up just once. This sequence joins TRBV7-9 and TRBJ1-3, with TRBD1 as a possible D gene (6 bases). Germline V lookup: CDR1 SEHNR, CDR2 FQNEAQ (reference sequence). V was clipped by 2 bases and J by 0 bases, with 11 bases between them. This CDR3 is built from 16 residues. The CDR3 loop reads CASSLTGPSSGNTIYF. DNA for the CDR3: TGTGCCAGCAGCTTAACAGGGCCAAGCTCTGGAAACACCATATATTTT.

This chain connects TRBV6-5 to TRBJ2-7; possibly TRBD1 for D (5 bases). Germline CDR1 is MNHEY and CDR2 is SVGAGI. V lost 2 bases and J 3 bases, leaving 14 bases between the germline ends. CDR3 size: 15 residues. The CDR3 bases are TGTGCCAGCAGTTACGACCGAGGTCAGGGCTACGAGCAGTACTTC. Protein product: CASSYDRGQGYEQYF.

The chain links TRBV6-5 to TRBJ2-7; no firm D call. V gave up 0 bases and J gave up 5 bases, with 8 bases separating them. Germline V gene sequence: CDR1 MNHEY, CDR2 SVGAGI. The CDR3 is 13 residues long. Here the CDR3 reads CASSYSSVHEQYF. DNA of the CDR3: TGTGCCAGCAGTTACTCGTCGGTACACGAGCAGTACTTC.